One sample yielded the 17 T cell receptor beta chains listed below, sequenced in a study of T-cell memory formation after mild COVID-19. TCRdb re-derived calls from the 5' RACE reads in MiXCR, one entry per CDR3 protein. Found here are 150,000 to 200,000 distinct CDR3 sequences, approximately 14% of them singletons; the top ten hold 13% to 15%. The specimen was PBMCs or a T cell subset sorted from them (not recorded which). The source is an adult woman who had mild COVID-19 (a few samples of this study predate the infection). Cell type and time point are not known.

Only a few counts were recorded for this clonotype. J is TRBJ2-6 and V is TRBV12-3 or TRBV12-4; D gene ambiguous. CDR3 length: 15 residues. Trimming removed 3 bases at V and 0 bases at J, with 6 bases between. The CDR3 DNA reads TGTGCCAGCAGTTTTAGGCGCTCTGGGGCCAACGTCCTGACTTTC. This sequence encodes CASSFRRSGANVLTF.

This rearrangement joins TRBV29-1 to TRBJ2-1; no firm D call. Germline CDR1 reads SQVTM; CDR2 reads ANQGSEA. The CDR3 covers 14 residues. The V gene lost 5 bases and the J gene lost 0 bases, with 11 bases spanning the gap. CDR3 sequence (DNA): TGCAGCGTTCATAGCCCTTTCTCCTACAATGAGCAGTTCTTC. Amino acids: CSVHSPFSYNEQFF.

This clonotype showed up many times. The V and J genes are TRBV15 and TRBJ2-1, with TRBD1 as a possible D gene (6 bases). CDR3 length: 13 residues. CDR1 and CDR2 (germline): LNHNV, YYDKDF (reference sequence). Trimming removed 5 bases at V and 7 bases at J, with 12 bases between. The CDR3 DNA is TGTGCCACCAGCGGGGACACGAGGAATGAGCAGTTCTTC. This encodes CATSGDTRNEQFF.

The chain couples TRBV3-1 to TRBJ2-1, with TRBD2 identical over 7 bases. CDR1 and CDR2 (germline): LGHDT, YNNKEL (reference sequence). With 1 base clipped from V and 3 bases from J, the junction kept 3 bases outside the gene matches. The CDR3 has 15 residues. CDR3 sequence: CASSQVGGVYNEQFF. CDR3 nucleotides: TGTGCCAGCAGCCAAGTGGGAGGGGTCTACAATGAGCAGTTCTTC.

This chain joins TRBV4-1 and TRBJ2-2; unclear D gene. CDR1 and CDR2 (germline): MGHRA, YSYEKL. CDR3 length: 13 residues. Between the trimmed V and J ends, which lost 1 base and 5 bases, there was a span of 5 bases. CDR3 residues: CASSQALTGELFF. The CDR3 DNA is TGCGCCAGCAGCCAAGCGTTAACCGGGGAGCTGTTTTTT.

CDR3 nucleotide sequence: TGTGCCAGCAGTACCGACAGGGTTCCCTACAATGAGCAGTTCTTC. Amino acids: CASSTDRVPYNEQFF. The chain carries TRBV27 and TRBJ2-1; TRBD1 aligns across 7 bases. V gave up 5 bases and J gave up 2 bases; unmatched junction bases: 6. Germline V CDR1 and CDR2: MNHEY, SMNVEV (reference sequence). CDR3 length: 15 amino acids.

This clonotype is medium-sized in the sample. The junction differs from germline at one of its ends, possibly a read error. The chain combines TRBV7-2 with TRBJ2-1; 8 bases fit TRBD2. The CDR3 length is 15 residues. Per the germline V gene, CDR1 is SGHTA and CDR2 is FQGNSA. The CDR3 nucleotides are TGCGCCAGCAGCTTGAGCGGGAGCTCCTACAATGAGCAGTTCTTC. As protein: CASSLSGSSYNEQFF.

This clonotype was counted only a few times. The rearrangement joins TRBV7-9 to TRBJ2-1; D not resolved. CDR3 length: 14 residues. With 1 base removed from V and 6 bases from J, the gap between germline ends came to 10 bases. From germline, CDR1 is SEHNR and CDR2 FQNEAQ (reference sequence). In DNA form, the CDR3 reads TGTGCCAGCAGCTTAGATATCTCGGGCAATGAGCAGTTCTTC. It yields the protein CASSLDISGNEQFF.

This clonotype was seen many times. The chain joins TRBV12-3 or TRBV12-4 to TRBJ2-3; D may be TRBD2 (6 bases). Trimming removed 6 bases from V and 4 bases from J, with 14 bases in between. The CDR3 is 14 amino acids. CDR3 sequence reads: CASSPHGGADTQYF. The CDR3, as DNA: TGTGCCAGCAGCCCCCACGGGGGTGCAGATACGCAGTATTTT.

In regard to this clonotype: This clone may be a read error of a much larger clone one base away. Written as DNA, the CDR3 is TGTGCCAGCAGTTTTAACCCGGACAGTACAGATACGAAGTATTTT. It codes for CASSFNPDSTDTKYF. This chain joins TRBV7-2 and TRBJ2-3; D is possibly TRBD1 (6 bases). The germline V gene has CDR1 SGHTA and CDR2 FQGNSA. This CDR3 spans 15 amino acids.

The chain has TRBV7-8 and TRBJ2-1; weak D call: TRBD2 (6 bases). The length of the CDR3 is 16 residues. The V gene's germline CDR1 is SGHVS and CDR2 FQNEAQ. Trimming cost V 5 bases and J 7 bases, with 21 bases left between them. The DNA for the CDR3 is TGTGCCAGCAGCCCCGACTCCACGGGGAGGATTAATGAGCAGTTCTTC. Translating gives CASSPDSTGRINEQFF.

Only one count was recorded for this clonotype. The chain carries TRBV5-1 and TRBJ2-5; unclear D gene. V lost 4 bases and J lost 4, with 8 bases in between. The germline CDR1 and CDR2 sequences are SGHRS and YFSETQ. This CDR3 is 12 amino acids long. CDR3 residues: CASSEDRETQYF. CDR3 DNA sequence: TGCGCCAGCAGCGAGGACCGAGAGACCCAGTACTTC. The full variable domain, in which reference TRBV5-1 and TRBJ2-5 provide the parts outside the CDR3, is KAGVTQTPRYLIKTRGQQVTLSCSPISGHRSVSWYQQTPGQGLQFLFEYFSETQRNKGNFPGRFSGRQFSNSRSEMNVSTLELGDSALYLCASSEDRETQYFGPGTRLLVL.

This clonotype was picked up a small number of times. This chain uses TRBV6-2 or TRBV6-3 with TRBJ2-7; 7 bases are shared with TRBD1. V dropped 7 bases and J dropped 2; count of bases not matched to a gene: 8. Germline V gene data show CDR1 as MNHEY and CDR2 as SVGEGT. This CDR3 has 14 amino acids. CDR3 nucleotides: TGTGCCAGCACCCAGGGGGAGTCCCCCTACGAGCAGTACTTC. Its protein is CASTQGESPYEQYF.

This clonotype showed up just a few times. The chain employs TRBV5-1 and TRBJ2-7; 8 nucleotides match TRBD1. V dropped 2 bases and J dropped 3; count of bases not matched to a gene: 4. Germline V gives CDR1 SGHRS, CDR2 YFSETQ. CDR3 length: 14 residues. The CDR3 region is CASSFGTGDYEQYF. The DNA for the CDR3 is TGCGCCAGCAGCTTTGGGACAGGAGACTACGAGCAGTACTTC.

This clonotype was detected a few times. V and J are TRBV12-3 or TRBV12-4 and TRBJ2-2, with a tentative D call TRBD2 (5 bases). The CDR3 extends over 16 amino acids. V lost 4 bases and J 7 bases, leaving 19 bases between the germline ends. The CDR3 sequence: CASSSGNTVSGGELFF. DNA for the CDR3: TGTGCCAGCAGTTCCGGGAACACGGTTTCGGGCGGGGAGCTGTTTTTT.

Ten or more counts support this clonotype. The chain uses TRBV20-1 and TRBJ2-7; TRBD2 agrees at 8 bases. The germline V gene encodes CDR1 DFQATT and CDR2 SNEGSKA (reference sequence). The V gene end was trimmed by 4 bases and the J gene end by 6 bases; junction bases not matched to a gene: 11. This CDR3 contains 14 residues. The CDR3 DNA sequence: TGCAGTGCTAAGATTTCGGGAGGGGGAGGCGAGCAGTACTTC. It translates to CSAKISGGGGEQYF.

The chain combines TRBV12-2 with TRBJ2-1; TRBD1 is taken as the D call from the table, unchecked against the DNA. TRBV12-2 is deemed a pseudogene. The length of the CDR3 is 17 residues. The CDR3: CASRLAGGDRIYNEQFF. Written as DNA, the CDR3 is TGTGCAAGTCGCTTAGCAGGCGGGGATAGGATATACAATGAGCAGTTCTTC.